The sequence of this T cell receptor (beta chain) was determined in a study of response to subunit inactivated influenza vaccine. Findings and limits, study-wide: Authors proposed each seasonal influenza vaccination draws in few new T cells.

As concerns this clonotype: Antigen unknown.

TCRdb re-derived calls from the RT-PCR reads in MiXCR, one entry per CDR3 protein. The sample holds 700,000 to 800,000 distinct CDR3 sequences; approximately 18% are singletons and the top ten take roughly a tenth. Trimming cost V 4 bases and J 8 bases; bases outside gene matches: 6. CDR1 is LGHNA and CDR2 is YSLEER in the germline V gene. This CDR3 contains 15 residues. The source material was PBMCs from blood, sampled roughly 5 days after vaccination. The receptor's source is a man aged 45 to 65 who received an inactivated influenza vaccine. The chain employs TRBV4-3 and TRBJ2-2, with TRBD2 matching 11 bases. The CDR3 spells CASSRSGGAAGELFF. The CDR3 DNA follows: TGCGCCAGCAGCCGTAGCGGGGGGGCCGCTGGGGAGCTGTTTTTT.